Below, one TCR beta chain is given with its context. Its antigen is not identified. Sequenced by immunoSEQ multiplex PCR; TCRdb stores in-frame clones only, minus some. The profile shows approximately 480,000 clones, roughly nine tenths of them singletons. Trimming took off 0 bases at V and 2 bases at J, with 10 bases between the two ends. The CDR3 loop spans 15 amino acids. Germline assignment: CDR1 SEHNR and CDR2 FQNEAQ (reference sequence). Treatment of the sample: approximately 18 received Ad26.COV2.S at low or high dose, single or two shots; several received placebo; per-sample allocation not given. Samples were taken on day 63 after the first vaccine or placebo injection. These data come from a study of Ad26.COV2.S vaccination and SARS-CoV-2 variants. Study in general: Into the muscle, Ad26.COV2.S was dosed once or twice, 56 days apart.

Overall study findings and caveats: Measurement of non-spike TCR breadth gave similar results in vaccine and placebo recipients. In vaccinated individuals, spike-specific CD8+ and CD4+ T cell responses reportedly displayed substantial breadth.

The genes are TRBV7-9 and TRBJ1-2; D remains unclear. This TCR was sampled from a person between 18 and 65 years old who received the Ad26.COV2.S COVID-19 vaccine or a placebo. The source material was peripheral blood, sampled in a trial of Ad26.COV2.S vaccine versus placebo. The CDR3 DNA follows: TGTGCCAGCAGCTTAGCGGTTGGAGGCAACTATGGCTACACCTTC. It encodes CASSLAVGGNYGYTF.